This TCR beta chain derives from a study of blood T cell repertoires in COVID-19. The CDR3 totals 12 residues. Trimming cost V 7 bases and J 4 bases, with 10 bases left between them. Per germline, CDR1 SNHLY and CDR2 FYNNEI. The table came from immunoSEQ multiplex PCR; TCRdb's copy has only in-frame clones and leaves some out. The sample has some 220,000 clones, 65% to 90% seen once. The chain carries TRBV2 and TRBJ1-2, with D maybe TRBD1 (6 bases). The origin of this receptor is a middle-aged man with COVID-19, enrolled during active disease. The material sequenced was peripheral blood. CDR3 sequence reads: CASKGDLYGYTF. CDR3 bases: TGTGCCAGCAAGGGGGACCTCTATGGCTACACCTTC.